A selection of T cell receptor beta chains follows, all from one sample in a study of blood T cell repertoires in COVID-19. Sequencing used immunoSEQ multiplex PCR; TCRdb keeps in-frame clones, though not all of them. The data show about 150,000 clones, approximately 80% seen once. The sequenced material came from peripheral blood. These TCRs come from a woman older than 75 with acute or convalescent COVID-19. Both conserved end residues are part of each CDR3. Fields, in order: J gene, clone size, V gene, D gene, CDR3 protein, CDR3 DNA. A D gene is named only where the DNA matches it firmly. Clone sizes are given selectively: once, few, many, or a class where the clone is expanded.

J: TRBJ1-2; size: NA; V: TRBV6-1; D: NA; CDR3: CASSELDRNPGGYTF; DNA: TGTGCCAGCAGTGAATTGGACAGAAACCCGGGAGGCTACACCTTC
J: TRBJ1-1; size: NA; V: TRBV7-2; D: TRBD1; CDR3: CASSLYPTGQLSEAFF; DNA: TGTGCCAGCAGCTTATATCCGACAGGGCAACTTAGTGAAGCTTTCTTT
J: TRBJ1-2; size: NA; V: TRBV18; D: TRBD1; CDR3: CASSRDRGGYGYTF; DNA: TGTGCCAGCTCCAGGGACAGGGGTGGCTATGGCTACACCTTC
J: TRBJ1-5; size: once; V: TRBV18; D: NA; CDR3: CASSQGSQPQHF; DNA: TGTGCCAGCTCGCAGGGAAGTCAGCCCCAGCATTTT
J: TRBJ2-7; size: NA; V: TRBV27; D: TRBD2; CDR3: CASSRTSGVSYEQYF; DNA: TGTGCCAGCAGTCGGACTAGCGGGGTCTCCTACGAGCAGTACTTC
J: TRBJ2-5; size: few; V: TRBV7-9; D: TRBD1; CDR3: CASSLWTGAQETQYF; DNA: TGTGCCAGCAGCCTTTGGACAGGGGCCCAAGAGACCCAGTACTTC
J: TRBJ1-3; size: few; V: TRBV9; D: NA; CDR3: CASSPIGNTIYF; DNA: TGTGCCAGCAGCCCCATCGGGAACACCATATATTTT
J: TRBJ2-1; size: few; V: TRBV11-2; D: NA; CDR3: CASSLAQGVTEQFF; DNA: TGTGCCAGCAGCTTAGCACAGGGTGTAACTGAGCAGTTCTTC
J: TRBJ1-5; size: NA; V: TRBV29-1; D: TRBD1; CDR3: CSVDRESKPQHF; DNA: TGCAGCGTAGACAGGGAGAGTAAGCCCCAGCATTTT
J: TRBJ1-1; size: NA; V: TRBV2; D: NA; CDR3: CASSVDLLRGTEAFF; DNA: TGTGCCAGCAGTGTAGACCTCCTTCGAGGCACTGAAGCTTTCTTT
J: TRBJ2-7; size: NA; V: TRBV27; D: NA; CDR3: CASSRGVQRAYEQYF; DNA: TGTGCCAGCAGCCGCGGGGTGCAAAGGGCCTACGAGCAGTACTTC
J: TRBJ1-4; size: NA; V: TRBV27; D: NA; CDR3: CASSLRPSEKLFF; DNA: TGTGCCAGCAGTTTGAGGCCTAGTGAAAAACTGTTTTTT
J: TRBJ2-7; size: NA; V: TRBV4-1; D: TRBD2; CDR3: CASSQDTREGLPYEQYF; DNA: TGCGCCAGCAGCCAAGATACGCGGGAGGGCCTCCCGTACGAGCAGTACTTC
J: TRBJ1-1; size: NA; V: TRBV19; D: NA; CDR3: CASSDEQGFDTEAFF; DNA: TGTGCCAGTAGTGACGAGCAGGGATTTGACACTGAAGCTTTCTTT
J: TRBJ2-1; size: NA; V: TRBV24-1; D: TRBD1; CDR3: CATSDAGQGGHEQFF; DNA: TGTGCCACCAGTGACGCGGGACAGGGAGGCCATGAGCAGTTCTTC
J: TRBJ1-2; size: NA; V: TRBV27; D: TRBD1; CDR3: CASRPRTGMNYGYTF; DNA: TGTGCCAGCAGGCCCAGGACAGGGATGAACTATGGCTACACCTTC
J: TRBJ2-1; size: NA; V: TRBV7-8; D: NA; CDR3: CASRAGSYNEQFF; DNA: TGTGCCAGCAGGGCAGGGTCCTACAATGAGCAGTTCTTC
J: TRBJ1-4; size: NA; V: TRBV6-6; D: NA; CDR3: CASSRTTGSNEKLFF; DNA: TGTGCCAGCAGCCGAACAACAGGGTCTAATGAAAAACTGTTTTTT
J: TRBJ2-7; size: NA; V: TRBV9; D: TRBD2; CDR3: CASSVGPGGGGYEQYF; DNA: TGTGCCAGCAGCGTAGGGCCGGGAGGGGGGGGCTACGAGCAGTACTTC
J: TRBJ2-1; size: NA; V: TRBV18; D: NA; CDR3: CASSPAQGRNEQFF; DNA: TGTGCCAGCTCACCAGCGCAGGGGCGGAATGAGCAGTTCTTC
J: TRBJ1-1; size: NA; V: TRBV7-8; D: NA; CDR3: CASSLAEGQTEAFF; DNA: TGTGCCAGCAGCTTAGCGGAGGGGCAGACTGAAGCTTTCTTT
J: TRBJ1-1; size: NA; V: TRBV11-2; D: NA; CDR3: CASRRTALPEAFF; DNA: TGTGCCAGCAGACGGACAGCGCTCCCTGAAGCTTTCTTT
J: TRBJ1-5; size: NA; V: TRBV7-8; D: TRBD1; CDR3: CASSPTGGGQPQHF; DNA: TGTGCCAGCAGCCCTACAGGGGGGGGACAGCCCCAGCATTTT
J: TRBJ2-5; size: NA; V: TRBV24-1; D: TRBD2; CDR3: CATSDIPSGGGQETQYF; DNA: TGTGCCACCAGTGATATCCCTAGCGGGGGGGGCCAAGAGACCCAGTACTTC
J: TRBJ2-1; size: NA; V: TRBV2; D: TRBD2; CDR3: CASSSPFSGGPSHEQFF; DNA: TGTGCCAGCAGTTCCCCCTTTAGCGGGGGCCCATCCCATGAGCAGTTCTTC
J: TRBJ1-2; size: NA; V: TRBV5-6; D: TRBD1; CDR3: CASSGWDSPYGYTF; DNA: TGTGCCAGCAGCGGATGGGACAGCCCCTATGGCTACACCTTC
J: TRBJ2-2; size: few; V: TRBV30; D: NA; CDR3: CAWSIYGELFF; DNA: TGTGCCTGGAGTATTTACGGGGAGCTGTTTTTT
J: TRBJ1-4; size: NA; V: TRBV10-3; D: NA; CDR3: CAIRDTSNEKLFF; DNA: TGTGCCATCAGGGACACAAGTAATGAAAAACTGTTTTTT
J: TRBJ2-6; size: NA; V: TRBV18; D: NA; CDR3: CASSPTGANVLTF; DNA: TGTGCCAGCTCACCCACTGGGGCCAACGTCCTGACTTTC
J: TRBJ2-3; size: few; V: TRBV18; D: NA; CDR3: CASSPRPTDTQYF; DNA: TGTGCCAGCTCCCCCCGTCCCACAGATACGCAGTATTTT
J: TRBJ2-1; size: once; V: TRBV5-1; D: NA; CDR3: CASSLFQGSYNEQFF; DNA: TGCGCCAGCAGCTTGTTCCAGGGATCCTACAATGAGCAGTTCTTC
J: TRBJ1-2; size: NA; V: TRBV5-1; D: TRBD1; CDR3: CASSLRTGGHGYTF; DNA: TGCGCCAGCAGCTTAAGGACAGGGGGCCATGGCTACACCTTC
J: TRBJ1-6; size: many; V: TRBV28; D: TRBD1; CDR3: CASSRLDRANSPLHF; DNA: TGTGCCAGCAGTCGACTAGACAGGGCGAATTCACCCCTCCACTTT
J: TRBJ2-7; size: once; V: TRBV7-2; D: TRBD2; CDR3: CASSYGLVVSLEQYF; DNA: TGTGCCAGCAGCTATGGACTAGTCGTCTCCCTCGAGCAGTACTTC
J: TRBJ1-2; size: few; V: TRBV15; D: NA; CDR3: CATSRDRGASNYGYTF; DNA: TGTGCCACCAGCAGAGATCGCGGGGCTAGTAACTATGGCTACACCTTC
J: TRBJ2-1; size: NA; V: TRBV28; D: NA; CDR3: CASSFLSRSSYNEQFF; DNA: TGTGCCAGCAGTTTTCTCTCTCGGAGCTCCTACAATGAGCAGTTCTTC
J: TRBJ1-1; size: NA; V: TRBV7-9; D: TRBD1; CDR3: CASSPTDRGGRTEAFF; DNA: TGTGCCAGCAGCCCGACGGACAGGGGTGGTAGAACTGAAGCTTTCTTT
J: TRBJ1-1; size: NA; V: TRBV5-6; D: NA; CDR3: CASSLVDRQMNTEAFF; DNA: TGTGCCAGCAGCTTGGTAGACAGGCAGATGAACACTGAAGCTTTCTTT
J: TRBJ1-2; size: NA; V: TRBV28; D: NA; CDR3: CASSLLGRNGYTF; DNA: TGTGCCAGCAGTTTGCTAGGGAGGAATGGCTACACCTTC
J: TRBJ2-7; size: NA; V: TRBV7-6; D: NA; CDR3: CASSSSGISYEQYF; DNA: TGTGCCAGCAGCTCCTCGGGAATCTCCTACGAGCAGTACTTC
J: TRBJ2-2; size: NA; V: TRBV6-5; D: TRBD1; CDR3: CASSSTGELTGELFF; DNA: TGTGCCAGCAGCTCCACAGGGGAACTAACCGGGGAGCTGTTTTTT
J: TRBJ1-1; size: NA; V: TRBV20-1; D: NA; CDR3: CSASTGALNTEAFF; DNA: TGCAGTGCTAGTACGGGTGCCTTGAACACTGAAGCTTTCTTT
J: TRBJ1-5; size: NA; V: TRBV28; D: NA; CDR3: CASSLEEGSGEQPQHF; DNA: TGTGCCAGCAGTTTAGAGGAGGGAAGCGGGGAACAGCCCCAGCATTTT
J: TRBJ1-2; size: NA; V: TRBV7-8; D: NA; CDR3: CASSLFTDYGYTF; DNA: TGTGCCAGCAGCTTATTTACGGACTATGGCTACACCTTC
J: TRBJ1-4; size: NA; V: TRBV5-6; D: TRBD1; CDR3: CASSHRGPNEKLFF; DNA: TGTGCCAGCAGTCACAGGGGGCCTAATGAAAAACTGTTTTTT
J: TRBJ2-1; size: NA; V: TRBV19; D: TRBD2; CDR3: CASSPRTSGNNEQFF; DNA: TGTGCCAGTAGTCCCCGGACTAGCGGCAACAATGAGCAGTTCTTC
J: TRBJ1-3; size: NA; V: TRBV14; D: NA; CDR3: CASSQDGGSGNTIYF; DNA: TGTGCCAGCAGCCAAGATGGAGGGTCTGGAAACACCATATATTTT
J: TRBJ2-1; size: NA; V: TRBV11-3; D: NA; CDR3: CASSLDGGTLFNEQFF; DNA: TGTGCCAGCAGCTTAGACGGCGGAACCCTTTTCAATGAGCAGTTCTTC
J: TRBJ2-7; size: NA; V: TRBV18; D: TRBD1; CDR3: CASSPGQGASYEQYF; DNA: TGTGCCAGCTCACCGGGACAGGGGGCCTCCTACGAGCAGTACTTC
J: TRBJ2-3; size: NA; V: TRBV5-1; D: TRBD2; CDR3: CASSLGLATDTQYF; DNA: TGCGCCAGCAGCTTGGGACTAGCCACAGATACGCAGTATTTT
J: TRBJ1-5; size: NA; V: TRBV9; D: NA; CDR3: CASSKTDSNQPQHF; DNA: TGTGCCAGCAGCAAGACAGATAGCAATCAGCCCCAGCATTTT
J: TRBJ1-1; size: once; V: TRBV14; D: NA; CDR3: CASSQGIRNTEAFF; DNA: TGTGCCAGCAGCCAAGGTATCCGGAACACTGAAGCTTTCTTT
J: TRBJ1-1; size: NA; V: TRBV5-1; D: NA; CDR3: CASSLAPQVNTEAFF; DNA: TGCGCCAGCAGCTTGGCCCCCCAGGTGAACACTGAAGCTTTCTTT